Each of the 6 T cell receptor beta chains below was sequenced from the same sample in a study of control samples from healthy donors and cancer patients (dated by TCRdb to the early 2020s). Library preparation was by the immunoSEQ multiplex PCR assay. Held by TCRdb, this immuneACCESS table contains in-frame sequences only and omits some clones. Under half of the omission traces to an unresolved V gene where checked; the cause of the rest is unknown. For this sample there are 85,000 to 95,000 clones; roughly 78% appear just once. In total, the top ten clones hold over 7.5% of the sample. The material sequenced was blood. Receptor source: a woman aged 60-75 years in good health.

This clone appeared once. The rearrangement links TRBV10-3 to TRBJ1-1; D ambiguous. Trimming removed 3 bases from V and 2 bases from J, with 10 bases in between. The CDR3 extends over 14 amino acids. The V gene's germline CDR1 is ENHRY and CDR2 SYGVKD. For the CDR3, the DNA is TGTGCCATCAGTGACTGGGGTATCAACACTGAAGCTTTCTTT. Its translation: CAISDWGINTEAFF.

The CDR3 sequence is CASSSAFLGDEAFF. The CDR3 region has the DNA TGTGCCAGCAGTTCTGCCTTTTTGGGAGATGAAGCTTTCTTT. The V call is TRBV28, the J call TRBJ1-1; D gene ambiguous. Germline lookup yields CDR1 MDHEN and CDR2 SYDVKM. Trimming took off 4 bases at V and 7 bases at J, with 16 bases between the two ends. The CDR3 has 14 residues.

This chain uses TRBV19 with TRBJ2-1, with 10 nucleotides matching TRBD1. CDR1 and CDR2 from the germline V gene are LNHDA and SQIVND (reference sequence). The CDR3 sequence is 15 residues long. The ends lost 7 bases at V and 4 bases at J; junction bases unmatched: 7. In nucleotides, the CDR3 is TGTGCCAGTAAACCGGGACAGGGGTCTTACAATGAGCAGTTCTTC. This gives the protein CASKPGQGSYNEQFF.

The chain has TRBV5-4 and TRBJ1-1; the D is unclear. There are 12 residues in the CDR3. The V and J ends lost 1 base and 0 bases respectively, with 1 base between them. CDR1 is SGHNT and CDR2 is YYREEE in the germline V gene (reference sequence). This CDR3 reads CASSLLNTEAFF. The DNA of the CDR3 is TGTGCCAGCAGCTTGTTGAACACTGAAGCTTTCTTT.

This clone was counted a single time. V and J are TRBV18 and TRBJ1-6; maybe TRBD1 (6 bases). Germline CDR1 reads KGHSH; CDR2 reads LQKENI. CDR3 size: 15 residues. V was clipped by 5 bases and J by 6 bases, with 14 bases between them. CDR3 region: CASSDDRSSNSPLHF. CDR3 nucleotides: TGTGCCAGCTCAGACGACAGGTCGAGTAATTCACCCCTCCACTTT.

The V and J genes are TRBV6-5 and TRBJ2-3, with TRBD1 as a possible D gene (6 bases). Trimming stripped 8 bases from V and 6 bases from J, with 18 bases between. This CDR3 contains 14 residues. CDR1 is MNHEY, CDR2 SVGAGI, per germline. CDR3 sequence reads: CASGQGSWSDTQYF. As DNA, the CDR3 is TGTGCCAGCGGCCAGGGGTCCTGGTCGGATACGCAGTATTTT.